This is a list of T cell receptor beta chains from one sample in a study of neurological immune-mediated disorders. Each CDR3 protein is one row after TCRdb ran MiXCR on the 5' RACE reads. The table lists some 120,000 distinct CDR3 sequences, roughly 3.1% of them singletons, with roughly 1.3% in the top ten. The material sequenced was PBMCs. The source is a woman aged 25 to 39 with multiple sclerosis. The CDR3 runs from the conserved cysteine through the conserved F or W. The D gene is left open where the match is weak. Clone size is given for some rows only: seen once, a few or many times, or a class if the clone is expanded.

TRBV6-2/TRBV6-3,.,TRBJ1-1,many,CASSLSRTNTEAFF,TGTGCCAGCAGTCTTAGTCGGACGAACACTGAAGCTTTCTTT
TRBV7-9,TRBD1,TRBJ1-5,many,CASSWGQENQPQHF,TGTGCCAGCAGCTGGGGACAGGAGAATCAGCCCCAGCATTTT
TRBV10-2,.,TRBJ2-2,.,CASSDLMTGELFF,TGCGCCAGCAGTGACCTAATGACCGGGGAGCTGTTTTTT
TRBV15,TRBD2,TRBJ2-1,few,CATSRSSGVAGGYEQFF,TGTGCCACCAGCAGATCCTCCGGGGTAGCGGGAGGATATGAGCAGTTCTTC
TRBV5-6,.,TRBJ2-2,many,CASSPIRGGELFF,TGTGCCAGCAGCCCGATACGGGGCGGGGAGCTGTTTTTT
TRBV20-1,.,TRBJ2-7,few,CSASRGPPRAVNEQYF,TGCAGTGCTAGTCGGGGCCCTCCAAGGGCAGTGAACGAGCAGTACTTC
TRBV19,TRBD2,TRBJ2-1,many,CASSIAGGFNNEQFF,TGTGCCAGTAGTATCGCGGGGGGGTTTAACAATGAGCAGTTCTTC
TRBV7-9,.,TRBJ1-1,few,CASSHSTGMNTEAFF,TGTGCCAGCAGCCATTCGACAGGCATGAACACTGAAGCTTTCTTT
TRBV20-1,.,TRBJ2-6,many,CSARDSKVSNVLTF,TGCAGTGCTAGAGATTCTAAAGTCTCCAACGTCCTGACTTTC
TRBV20-1,TRBD1,TRBJ1-1,many,CSVPGQGGTEAFF,TGCAGTGTTCCGGGACAGGGAGGAACTGAAGCTTTCTTT